This T cell receptor beta chain came from a study of blood T cell repertoires in COVID-19 (dated by TCRdb to about 2020). In the study overall: The collaborator samples originated in the United States, Italy and Spain and spanned the acute and convalescent phases of COVID-19. The material from the prospective study consisted of cDNA or gDNA derived from T cells, B-cell-depleted T cells, or PBMCs. Subjects who had been exposed to COVID-19, were actively infected with it, or had recovered from it provided the deeply sampled blood TCRbeta repertoires that made up the dataset. The repertoires were released in a freely available public database intended as a resource for research on the immune response to SARS-CoV-2. The samples were drawn from two sources: the first 160 participants of the ongoing ImmuneRACE study, and about 1,300 subjects contributed by 6 global collaborators. A de-identified subject ID, COVID-19 status, age in years and sex were almost always included in the sample metadata. HLA class I and class II types, where available, came from metadata supplied by the sample provider rather than from assay-based typing. Overall results and qualifications from the work: How much clinical and demographic metadata was included differed by source and by participant, and the metadata was provided uncurated.

In the prospective study, participants were roughly 18 to 89 years old, resided in about two dozen geographic areas of the United States, and were enrolled through a virtual design. In the prospective study, cohorts were assigned on the basis of participant-reported clinical history obtained from a screening survey and a study questionnaire. Recovered participants in ImmuneRACE Cohort 3 were defined as having two consecutive negative NP/OP PCR tests, clearance from a healthcare professional, or resolution of symptoms. In the prospective study, whole blood, serum and a nasopharyngeal or oropharyngeal swab were collected from each participant by mobile phlebotomists. Over an approximately two-month period, participants in the prospective study had the option of providing additional blood draws and questionnaires. Blood samples from the prospective study were shipped frozen or at room temperature prior to DNA extraction.

TCRbeta CDR3 regions were amplified from genomic DNA using the immunoSEQ Assay, a bias-controlled multiplex PCR. The paper's data handling went like this. Within the assay, amplification of reference gene primers was used to estimate how many nucleated cells each sample contained. To quantify the absolute abundance of each unique TCRbeta CDR3 rearrangement, sequence reads were collapsed and filtered. For each sample, productive Simpson clonality was calculated by taking the square root of Simpson's diversity index across productive rearrangements. TCRdb took over this immuneACCESS table, retaining in-frame rearrangements with V and J assigned. Such tables are incomplete; in checked studies, under half of the missing clones stem from an unresolved V gene, and the remainder is unexplained. From that table come the V and J calls and clone size; the DNA was used to work out D and trimming. The sample contains some 330,000 clones, about 92% of them found a single time. The top ten clones comprise roughly 20% of the sample.

Note on this clone: Its cognate antigen has yet to be identified. No per-base quality is available; no much larger clone lies one base away.

Inclusive of the bounding cysteine and phenylalanine, the CDR3 is 16 residues long. The retained sequence is limited to the CDR3, 48 bases, with the frame set at the first base. At the junction V is shortened by 3 bases and J by 0 bases, with 14 bases in between. The CDR1 and CDR2 encoded by the germline V gene are SNHLY and FYNNEI. The sequence came from a woman younger than 45 who had recovered from COVID-19. Sample: PBMCs or T cells enriched from blood (not recorded which). The chain is made from TRBV2 and TRBJ1-1; the D segment cannot be called with confidence. CDR3 region: CASSEMGSLMNTEAFF. The sequenced DNA: TGTGCCAGCAGTGAGATGGGGAGCCTCATGAACACTGAAGCTTTCTTT.